The 14 T cell receptor beta chains below come from one sample, sequenced in a study of blood T cell repertoires in COVID-19. Assay used: immunoSEQ multiplex PCR; TCRdb lists only in-frame clones, some missing. The sample consists of hundreds of thousands of clones, more than 75% of them appearing once. The sequenced material came from PBMCs or T cells enriched from blood (not recorded which). The receptors were gathered from a woman aged 60-70 years in a cohort exposed to, infected with or recovered from COVID-19 (not recorded which).

This CDR3 is CASSLGHLNTEAFF. As DNA, the CDR3 is TGCGCCAGCAGCCTCGGACATTTGAACACTGAAGCTTTCTTT. The V call is TRBV5-1, the J call TRBJ1-1, with a weak D call TRBD1 (5 bases). Germline V gene data show CDR1 as SGHRS and CDR2 as YFSETQ. The germline V and J ends were trimmed by 4 bases and 0 bases, with 10 bases remaining between them. The CDR3 length is 14 residues.

The V call is TRBV28, the J call TRBJ2-7; 8 nucleotides agree with TRBD1. Germline V gene data show CDR1 as MDHEN and CDR2 as SYDVKM. The CDR3 consists of 14 residues. V dropped 6 bases and J dropped 3; count of bases not matched to a gene: 7. In nucleotides, the CDR3 is TGTGCCAGCAGGGCCTGGACAGGGAGCTACGAGCAGTACTTC. Its translation is CASRAWTGSYEQYF.

The CDR3 protein is CASSFSGGGGNTQYF. In DNA form, the CDR3 reads TGCGCCAGCAGCTTTAGCGGTGGCGGGGGGAATACGCAGTATTTT. The chain combines TRBV5-1 with TRBJ2-3; TRBD2 aligns across 8 bases. The junction had 9 bases not matched to a gene; V was cut back by 2 bases and J by 7 bases. From germline, CDR1 is SGHRS and CDR2 YFSETQ. The CDR3 is 15 amino acids.

The chain joins TRBV21-1 to TRBJ2-1; TRBD2 was called by the table and not checked on the DNA. TRBV21-1 is an annotated pseudogene. The length of the CDR3 is 15 residues. The CDR3 loop is CASSKRERSYNEQFF. Written as DNA, the CDR3 is TGTGCCAGCAGCAAGCGGGAGAGGTCCTACAATGAGCAGTTCTTC.

This clone occurred a few times. The CDR3 here is CASSLGGFAGELFF. Here the CDR3 DNA reads TGTGCCAGCAGCTTAGGAGGGTTTGCCGGGGAGCTGTTTTTT. The chain is built from TRBV7-2 and TRBJ2-2; weak D call: TRBD2 (5 bases). Deletions cut 1 base from V and 6 bases from J, with 9 bases between. Germline CDR1 reads SGHTA; CDR2 reads FQGNSA. The CDR3 runs to 14 residues.

The chain has TRBV15 and TRBJ2-7, with D maybe TRBD2 (6 bases). Trimming pared 1 base from V and 7 bases from J, leaving 20 bases between. Germline CDR1 reads LNHNV; CDR2 reads YYDKDF (reference sequence). The length of the CDR3 is 16 residues. The CDR3 here is CATSRARPGEVEEQYF. The CDR3 nucleotides are TGTGCCACCAGCAGAGCGCGTCCGGGAGAGGTGGAGGAGCAGTACTTC.

This rearrangement joins TRBV7-9 to TRBJ2-7; weak D call: TRBD1 (6 bases). CDR1 SEHNR and CDR2 FQNEAQ come from the germline V gene (reference sequence). V lost 5 bases to trimming and J lost 3 bases, with 8 bases between them. CDR3 length equals 12 residues. CDR3 nucleotides: TGTGCCAGCAGCGAGGGGGTCTACGAGCAGTACTTC. It translates to CASSEGVYEQYF.

This clone has more than one count but fewer than ten. The chain joins TRBV6-5 to TRBJ2-7; TRBD1 is a possible D gene (6 bases). The germline V gene has CDR1 MNHEY and CDR2 SVGAGI. Trimming took 8 bases from V and 2 from J, leaving 16 bases between them. This CDR3 is built from 14 residues. The CDR3 nucleotides read TGTGCCAGCCGGTATGGACAGAGAGCCTACGAGCAGTACTTC. Translated: CASRYGQRAYEQYF.

The chain couples TRBV7-9 to TRBJ1-3; D might be TRBD1 (6 bases). Germline V gene sequence: CDR1 SEHNR, CDR2 FQNEAQ (reference sequence). V gave up 5 bases and J gave up 0 bases, with 20 bases separating them. The CDR3 length is 18 residues. The CDR3 here is CASSPLRGSEGSGNTIYF. CDR3 bases: TGTGCCAGCAGCCCCCTCAGGGGATCTGAGGGCTCTGGAAACACCATATATTTT.

The CDR3, as DNA: TGTGCCAGCTCACCTCTAACAGGGGGCTCTTCGGCCGGGGAGCTGTTTTTT. It is translated as CASSPLTGGSSAGELFF. V usage is TRBV18 and J usage is TRBJ2-2; TRBD1 matches at 9 bases. Trimming at V came to 3 bases and at J to 6 bases, leaving 11 bases not matched to a gene. CDR3 size: 17 residues. The germline CDR1 and CDR2 sequences are KGHSH and LQKENI.

V is TRBV6-4 and J is TRBJ2-1; 11 positions match TRBD2. Per the germline V gene, CDR1 is MRHNA and CDR2 is SNTAGT. The V gene end was trimmed by 3 bases and the J gene end by 14 bases; junction bases not matched to a gene: 9. The CDR3 is made up of 14 amino acids. CDR3 sequence (DNA): TGTGCCAGCAGTGAAGATAGCGGGAGGGCAGAGGAGTTCTTC. Translated: CASSEDSGRAEEFF.

This chain joins TRBV28 and TRBJ1-6; 7 nucleotides align to TRBD1. This CDR3 has 12 residues. Germline V gives CDR1 MDHEN, CDR2 SYDVKM. V was clipped by 5 bases and J by 10 bases; unmatched bases: 2. The CDR3 is CASSDRVSPLHF. The CDR3 DNA is TGTGCCAGCAGTGACAGGGTCTCACCCCTCCACTTT.

The chain joins TRBV2 to TRBJ2-1; TRBD2 matches at 8 bases. The CDR3 has 13 residues. Germline-derived CDR1 and CDR2 are SNHLY and FYNNEI. Losses at the gene ends were 5 bases for V and 7 bases for J; bases not matched to a gene: 4. CDR3 bases: TGTGCCAGCAGTCGACTAGCGCGAAATGAGCAGTTCTTC. Protein product: CASSRLARNEQFF. Filled out from reference TRBV2 and TRBJ2-1, the complete variable domain reads EPEVTQTPSHQVTQMGQEVILRCVPISNHLYFYWYRQILGQKVEFLVSFYNNEISEKSEIFDDQFSVERPDGSNFTLKIRSTKLEDSAMYFCASSRLARNEQFFGPGTRLTVL.

The chain recombines TRBV15 with TRBJ2-2; D possibly corresponds to TRBD1 (5 bases). V lost 0 bases and J lost 4, with 15 bases in between. CDR1 is LNHNV and CDR2 is YYDKDF in the germline V gene (reference sequence). This CDR3 contains 17 residues. The CDR3 bases are TGTGCCACCAGCAGAGATGGTAGGGGCAGGCGCACCGGGGAGCTGTTTTTT. It yields the protein CATSRDGRGRRTGELFF.